One sample yielded the 26 T cell receptor beta chains listed below, sequenced in a study of T cells in Graves' hyperthyroidism and ophthalmopathy (dated by TCRdb to about 2019). The library was generated by multiplex PCR. Reads for this sample came from an Illumina HiSeq 2000. Amplification of TCR beta CDR3 regions was carried out from RNA transcripts. A first-round RT-PCR of the TCR CDR3 used the HTBI primer set with the Qiagen OneStep RT-PCR kit. The public reads were reanalyzed by TCRdb: fastp trimming at Q25, MiXCR alignment, in-frame beta chains only. Each CDR3 protein appears once, grouped with its most common genes and DNA. Present in this sample are about 700,000 distinct CDR3 sequences, 45% of which were seen just once. The ten biggest clones cover less than 9% of the sample. The sequenced material came from peripheral blood or thyroid tissue (not recorded which). These TCRs come from an adult man with Graves' disease, either hyperthyroidism or ophthalmopathy (not recorded which).

The V call is TRBV19, the J call TRBJ2-2, with 9 bases identical to TRBD1. Germline values: CDR1 LNHDA, CDR2 SQIVND (reference sequence). The CDR3 is 15 residues long. V dropped 10 bases and J dropped 5; count of bases not matched to a gene: 11. In DNA, the CDR3 is TGTGCCACCAGTCCCTCGGACAGGGGAACCGGGGAGCTGTTTTTT. As protein: CATSPSDRGTGELFF.

This clonotype was picked up a small number of times. The gene calls are TRBV6-6 and TRBJ2-7; D gene unclear. Germline-derived CDR1 and CDR2 are MNHNY and SVGAGI (reference sequence). CDR3 length: 12 residues. V lost 6 bases to trimming and J lost 5 bases, with 11 bases between them. CDR3 region: CASSPDGHEQYF. Written as DNA, the CDR3 is TGTGCCAGCAGCCCCGACGGCCACGAGCAGTACTTC.

This clonotype was recorded a few times. An end of the junction does not agree with germline; a read error may underlie this. The chain employs TRBV10-3 and TRBJ1-2, with D unresolved. The CDR3 contains 13 residues. CDR1 is ENHRY and CDR2 is SYGVKD in the germline V gene. The chain's CDR3 is CASSELPGYGYTF. The CDR3 region has the DNA TGTGCCAGCAGTGAACTGCCTGGCTATGGCTACACCTTC.

This clonotype occurred a few times. The chain employs TRBV5-6 and TRBJ1-2; TRBD1 might be the D (6 bases). The CDR3 runs 15 residues. Between the trimmed V and J ends, which lost 4 bases and 4 bases, there was a span of 17 bases. The germline CDR1 and CDR2 sequences are SGHDT and YYEEEE. The CDR3 bases are TGTGCCAGCAGCCTAGTATTACAGGGACTCTATGGCTACACCTTC. This translates into CASSLVLQGLYGYTF.

The V and J genes are TRBV29-1 and TRBJ1-1; D is possibly TRBD1 (6 bases). Germline V gives CDR1 SQVTM, CDR2 ANQGSEA. V dropped 8 bases and J dropped 6 bases, with 13 bases sitting between them. CDR3 length equals 11 residues. CDR3 in DNA: TGCAGCATAACCGGGACACCTGAAGCTTTCTTT. Protein: CSITGTPEAFF. Looking up the rest from reference TRBV29-1 and TRBJ1-1 gives the full variable domain: SAVISQKPSRDICQRGTSLTIQCQVDSQVTMMFWYRQQPGQSLTLIATANQGSEATYESGFVIDKFPISRPNLTFSTLTVSNMSPEDSSIYLCSITGTPEAFFGQGTRLTVV.

A word on this clonotype: It may be a read error: a sequence one base away is much more abundant. The chain uses TRBV29-1 and TRBJ1-4; 7 nucleotides agree with TRBD1. Germline V CDR1 and CDR2: SQVTM, ANQGSEA. CDR3 size: 12 residues. The CDR3 here is CSGMTGNEELFF. The DNA for the CDR3 is TGCAGCGGGATGACAGGGAATGAAGAACTGTTTTTT.

This clonotype was picked up many times. The chain joins TRBV15 to TRBJ1-1; D unclear. This CDR3 is built from 13 residues. Trimming removed 1 base at V and 5 bases at J, with 8 bases between. In germline, CDR1 is LNHNV, CDR2 YYDKDF (reference sequence). In DNA, the CDR3 is TGTGCCACCAGCAGAGTTGGAGGGACTGAAGCTTTCTTT. It is translated as CATSRVGGTEAFF.

The chain employs TRBV29-1 and TRBJ1-5; D might be TRBD1 (5 bases). This CDR3 is built from 11 residues. The germline CDR1 and CDR2 sequences are SQVTM and ANQGSEA. Trimming stripped 7 bases from V and 6 bases from J, with 10 bases between. The CDR3 region is CSAGVGQPQHF. CDR3 nucleotides: TGCAGCGCGGGGGTTGGTCAGCCCCAGCATTTT. The whole variable domain, filled in from reference TRBV29-1 and TRBJ1-5, reads SAVISQKPSRDICQRGTSLTIQCQVDSQVTMMFWYRQQPGQSLTLIATANQGSEATYESGFVIDKFPISRPNLTFSTLTVSNMSPEDSSIYLCSAGVGQPQHFGDGTRLSIL.

The sample holds many counts of this clonotype. This chain uses TRBV19 with TRBJ1-6, with D perhaps matching TRBD1 (6 bases). Trimming took 3 bases from V and 13 from J, leaving 16 bases between them. The CDR3 totals 14 residues. The V gene's germline CDR1 is LNHDA and CDR2 SQIVND (reference sequence). In DNA, the CDR3 is TGTGCCAGTAGTATGACAGGTGGTCAATCGCCCCTCCACTTT. Amino acids: CASSMTGGQSPLHF.

This clonotype was counted only a few times. CDR3 protein: CASSLGDNPGETQYF. The CDR3 DNA sequence: TGTGCCAGCAGCTTGGGGGACAACCCAGGGGAGACCCAGTACTTC. V is TRBV5-4 and J is TRBJ2-5; tentatively, D is TRBD1 (6 bases). Germline CDR1 SGHNT, CDR2 YYREEE (reference sequence). V was cut by 0 bases and J by 5 bases, with 14 bases left in between. This CDR3 contains 15 residues.

The chain combines TRBV10-3 with TRBJ1-2; maybe TRBD1 (5 bases). V dropped 4 bases and J dropped 8 bases, with 14 bases sitting between them. Looked up from germline, CDR1 is ENHRY and CDR2 is SYGVKD. There are 13 residues in the CDR3. For the CDR3, the DNA is TGTGCCATCAGTGGGCCGGGGGGGGAAGGCTACACCTTC. Translated: CAISGPGGEGYTF.

CDR3 loop: CASSLPGQGETQYF. CDR3 DNA sequence: TGTGCCAGCAGCTTGCCGGGGCAGGGGGAGACCCAGTACTTC. V gene TRBV7-2 combines with J gene TRBJ2-5, with D maybe TRBD1 (6 bases). This CDR3 comprises 14 residues. V was clipped by 3 bases and J by 5 bases, with 13 bases between them. The germline V gene encodes CDR1 SGHTA and CDR2 FQGNSA. The variable domain in full, completed from reference TRBV7-2 and TRBJ2-5, reads GAGVSQSPSNKVTEKGKDVELRCDPISGHTALYWYRQSLGQGLEFLIYFQGNSAPDKSGLPSDRFSAERTGGSVSTLTIQRTQQEDSAVYLCASSLPGQGETQYFGPGTRLLVL.

There are a few counts of this clonotype. The CDR3 loop reads CASSVDPAGGLLGYGYTF. CDR3 sequence (DNA): TGTGCCAGCAGCGTAGATCCGGCCGGGGGCCTATTGGGCTATGGCTACACCTTC. The chain couples TRBV9 to TRBJ1-2, with D perhaps TRBD1 (6 bases). Per germline, CDR1 SGDLS and CDR2 YYNGEE. The germline V and J ends were trimmed by 0 bases and 4 bases, with 22 bases remaining between them. The CDR3 extends over 18 amino acids.

This chain uses TRBV29-1 with TRBJ1-2, with D possibly being TRBD1 (5 bases). The V and J ends lost 0 bases and 5 bases respectively, with 13 bases between them. The CDR3 is 14 residues long. Germline V gene sequence: CDR1 SQVTM, CDR2 ANQGSEA. CDR3 residues: CSVEEEGEIYGYTF. The DNA of the CDR3 is TGCAGCGTTGAAGAAGAAGGGGAGATTTATGGCTACACCTTC.

The chain couples TRBV7-2 to TRBJ1-5; no clear D. Germline CDR1 and CDR2: SGHTA and FQGNSA. This CDR3 is 15 amino acids long. Trimming took 10 bases from V and 2 from J, leaving 18 bases between them. CDR3 in DNA: TGTGCCACTTGGGGTGAAGGGTCGGGCAATCAGCCCCAGCATTTT. Its protein is CATWGEGSGNQPQHF.

In the case of this clonotype: Since a much larger clone is just one base distant, this may be a read error. The chain is built from TRBV19 and TRBJ2-7; 9 bases are shared with TRBD1. The CDR3 is made up of 15 amino acids. Germline V gene data show CDR1 as LNHDA and CDR2 as SQIVND (reference sequence). CDR3 sequence (DNA): TGTGCCATTAGTATCGGGACAGGGCAAGGCTACGAGCAGTACTTC. As protein: CAISIGTGQGYEQYF. The full variable domain, completed using reference TRBV19 and TRBJ2-7, is DGGITQSPKYLFRKEGQNVTLSCEQNLNHDAMYWYRQDPGQGLRLIYYSQIVNDFQKGDIAEGYSVSREKKESFPLTVTSAQKNPTAFYLCAISIGTGQGYEQYFGPGTRLTVT.

V gene TRBV7-2 combines with J gene TRBJ2-5; 8 nucleotides line up with TRBD1. This CDR3 has 13 residues. Trimming took 2 bases from V and 5 from J; bases not matched to a gene: 1. Germline loops: CDR1 SGHTA, CDR2 FQGNSA. In nucleotides, the CDR3 is TGTGCCAGCAGCTTAAGGACAGGGGAGACCCAGTACTTC. As protein: CASSLRTGETQYF.

Note on this clonotype: One end of the junction is discordant with germline, which a read error may explain. For the CDR3, the DNA is TGTGCCAGCAGGGACGGTTCAGCCCTCCACTTT. Protein: CASRDGSALHF. The chain uses TRBV2 and TRBJ1-6; D gene uncertain. Looked up from germline, CDR1 is SNHLY and CDR2 is FYNNEI. This CDR3 is 11 amino acids long.

At least ten counts were recorded for this clonotype. This rearrangement joins TRBV25-1 to TRBJ1-3, with unresolved D. Germline lookup yields CDR1 MGHDK and CDR2 SYGVNS. The CDR3 has 14 amino acids. Trimming stripped 3 bases from V and 0 bases from J, with 6 bases between. The CDR3 coding sequence is TGTGCCAGCAGTGAGGGGAGCTCTGGAAACACCATATATTTT. Amino acid sequence: CASSEGSSGNTIYF.

The chain employs TRBV29-1 and TRBJ2-4, with 7 bases aligning to TRBD1. The CDR3 spans 12 residues. The germline gives CDR1 SQVTM, CDR2 ANQGSEA. After removal of 5 bases from V and 5 bases from J, the junction contained 3 bases not matched to a gene. The CDR3 sequence is CSVRDSQNIQYF. CDR3 DNA sequence: TGCAGCGTTAGGGACAGCCAAAACATTCAGTACTTC. The full variable domain, its missing parts supplied by reference TRBV29-1 and TRBJ2-4, is SAVISQKPSRDICQRGTSLTIQCQVDSQVTMMFWYRQQPGQSLTLIATANQGSEATYESGFVIDKFPISRPNLTFSTLTVSNMSPEDSSIYLCSVRDSQNIQYFGAGTRLSVL.

V gene TRBV10-2 combines with J gene TRBJ1-6, with 8 bases fitting TRBD1. Germline CDR1 reads WSHSY; CDR2 reads SAAADI. Trimming removed 8 bases from V and 8 bases from J; junction bases left unmatched: 8. CDR3 length: 14 amino acids. The CDR3: CASGTGGLHSPLHF. The CDR3 DNA sequence: TGCGCCAGCGGTACAGGGGGACTACATTCACCCCTCCACTTT.

Written as DNA, the CDR3 is TGTGCCAGCAGCTTAGAGGCGGGAGTAGGGGCCGAGACCCAGTACTTC. Protein: CASSLEAGVGAETQYF. This chain uses TRBV7-7 with TRBJ2-5, with 7 bases fitting TRBD2. This CDR3 is built from 16 residues. V shed 1 base, J shed 5 bases, and the junction held 10 bases outside the gene matches. Looked up from germline, CDR1 is SSHAT and CDR2 is FNYEAQ (reference sequence).

The J gene is TRBJ1-2, the V gene TRBV7-9; TRBD1 agrees at 7 bases. The CDR3 is made up of 13 amino acids. With V trimmed by 6 bases and J by 8 bases, 9 bases remained unmatched. In germline, CDR1 is SEHNR, CDR2 FQNEAQ (reference sequence). CDR3 protein: CASSETGAPGYTF. The CDR3 coding sequence is TGTGCCAGCAGTGAAACAGGGGCCCCAGGCTACACCTTC. Full variable domain (rest looked up from reference TRBV7-9 and TRBJ1-2): DTGVSQNPRHKITKRGQNVTFRCDPISEHNRLYWYRQTLGQGPEFLTYFQNEAQLEKSRLLSDRFSAERPKGSFSTLEIQRTEQGDSAMYLCASSETGAPGYTFGSGTRLTVV.

This clonotype was observed many times. The rearrangement joins TRBV2 to TRBJ1-2; TRBD1 matches 7 bases. This CDR3 has 13 amino acids. Germline CDR1 is SNHLY and CDR2 is FYNNEI. With 4 bases clipped from V and 10 bases from J, the junction kept 9 bases outside the gene matches. The CDR3 spells CASSGTGEGDYTF. The CDR3 nucleotides are TGTGCCAGCAGTGGTACAGGGGAGGGAGACTACACCTTC.

This clonotype was seen ten or more times. J is TRBJ1-6 and V is TRBV2; the D gene is possibly TRBD1 (6 bases). Per germline, CDR1 SNHLY and CDR2 FYNNEI. This CDR3 region has 13 residues. V was pared by 6 bases and J by 9 bases, with 12 bases between. CDR3 coding DNA: TGTGCCAGCAGGAGGGACACGCGTTCACCCCTCCACTTT. Its protein product is CASRRDTRSPLHF. The full variable domain, in which reference TRBV2 and TRBJ1-6 provide the parts outside the CDR3, is EPEVTQTPSHQVTQMGQEVILRCVPISNHLYFYWYRQILGQKVEFLVSFYNNEISEKSEIFDDQFSVERPDGSNFTLKIRSTKLEDSAMYFCASRRDTRSPLHFGNGTRLTVT.

This clonotype was counted a single time. The chain recombines TRBV6-1 with TRBJ1-5, with TRBD1 as a possible D gene (6 bases). Germline V lookup: CDR1 MNHNS, CDR2 SASEGT. This CDR3 contains 16 residues. V was trimmed by 5 bases and J by 6 bases, leaving 20 bases between them. Written as DNA, the CDR3 is TGTGCCAGCAGTCCTCCATCCGGGGGCTCAGTTCAGCCCCAGCATTTT. It specifies CASSPPSGGSVQPQHF.